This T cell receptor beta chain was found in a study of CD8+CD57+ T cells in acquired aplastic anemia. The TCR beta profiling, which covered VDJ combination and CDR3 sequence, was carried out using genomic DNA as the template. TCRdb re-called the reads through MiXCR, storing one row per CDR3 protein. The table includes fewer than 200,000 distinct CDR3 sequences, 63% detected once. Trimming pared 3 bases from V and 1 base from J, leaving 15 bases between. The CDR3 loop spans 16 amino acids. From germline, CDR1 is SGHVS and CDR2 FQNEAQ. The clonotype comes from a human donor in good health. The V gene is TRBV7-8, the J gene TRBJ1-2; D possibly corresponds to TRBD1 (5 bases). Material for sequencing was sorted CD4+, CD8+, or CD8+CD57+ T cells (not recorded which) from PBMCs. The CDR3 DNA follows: TGTGCCAGCAGCTTGTCCGCCAGGGCGGGTAACTATGGCTACACCTTC. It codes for CASSLSARAGNYGYTF.